These 10 T cell receptor beta chains were sequenced from one sample in a study of blood T cells in healthy people across ages. Combining a sample-barcoded 5' primer with a J-beta primer mix, a second PCR ran for roughly 6 to 12 cycles. Each CDR3 protein is one row after TCRdb ran MiXCR on the 5' RACE reads. Here the sample spans about 1,800,000 distinct CDR3 sequences, 25% to 30% being singletons. The sample taken for sequencing was blood. These receptors all stem from a woman aged 25 to 39 in good health.

With regard to this clonotype: Because it lacks the conserved phenylalanine or tryptophan at the end, this CDR3 is likely a read error. The chain has TRBV4-2 and TRBJ2-3; 16 positions match TRBD2. The trim removed 3 bases at V and 0 bases at J, leaving 6 bases unmatched. The length of the CDR3 is 19 residues. Germline values: CDR1 LGHNA, CDR2 YNFKEQ. The CDR3 bases are TGTGCCAGCAGCCAGACCGGGACTAGCGGGGGGGATAGCACAGATACGCAGTATTTG. Protein product: CASSQTGTSGGDSTDTQYL.

This clonotype has just a few counts. The rearrangement links TRBV9 to TRBJ2-1; 12 bases match TRBD2. With 0 bases clipped from V and 8 bases from J, the junction kept 6 bases outside the gene matches. The CDR3 totals 16 residues. Germline loops: CDR1 SGDLS, CDR2 YYNGEE. CDR3 coding DNA: TGTGCCAGCAGCGTAGATCCTAGCGGGGGGGCAGATGAGCAGTTCTTC. Its protein product is CASSVDPSGGADEQFF.

The chain combines TRBV5-1 with TRBJ2-2; TRBD1 might be the D (5 bases). This CDR3 contains 15 residues. V gave up 2 bases and J gave up 6 bases, with 14 bases separating them. CDR1 is SGHRS and CDR2 is YFSETQ in the germline V gene. Here the CDR3 reads CASSFVAGMAGELFF. The CDR3 coding sequence is TGCGCCAGCAGCTTCGTCGCAGGGATGGCCGGGGAGCTGTTTTTT.

The chain's CDR3 is CASSLASGGAHTQYF. The DNA for the CDR3 is TGTGCCAGCAGTTTAGCCAGCGGGGGGGCGCATACGCAGTATTTT. The rearrangement uses TRBV12-3 or TRBV12-4 and TRBJ2-3, with 10 bases matching TRBD2. The V and J ends lost 0 bases and 7 bases, in that order; junction bases with no gene match: 4. The CDR3 contains 15 residues.

The rearrangement links TRBV21-1 to TRBJ2-7; no check of the table's D call, TRBD1, against the DNA was made. TRBV21-1 is reported as a pseudogene. The CDR3 contains 17 residues. For the CDR3, the DNA is TGTGCCAGCAGCAAAGGGGGTCCCCTGGGATCCGACTACGAGCAGTACTTC. Translating it yields CASSKGGPLGSDYEQYF.

The rearrangement uses TRBV2 and TRBJ1-5; possible D gene TRBD1, 5 bases. Trimming removed 3 bases from V and 15 bases from J, with 18 bases in between. Germline V gene data show CDR1 as SNHLY and CDR2 as FYNNEI. The CDR3 has 13 residues. CDR3 nucleotide sequence: TGTGCCAGCAGTGATTCAGGGCCCCAAGGGCGGCATTTT. As protein: CASSDSGPQGRHF. Drawing the rest from reference TRBV2 and TRBJ1-5, the complete variable domain is EPEVTQTPSHQVTQMGQEVILRCVPISNHLYFYWYRQILGQKVEFLVSFYNNEISEKSEIFDDQFSVERPDGSNFTLKIRSTKLEDSAMYFCASSDSGPQGRHFGDGTRLSIL.

This clonotype turned up a few times. The gene calls are TRBV5-1 and TRBJ2-5; D is possibly TRBD1 (7 bases). The CDR3 runs to 15 residues. The V end lost 7 bases, the J end lost 2 bases, and 18 bases lay between the germline ends. The germline V gene has CDR1 SGHRS and CDR2 YFSETQ. Written as DNA, the CDR3 is TGCGCCAGCCGCCCGCGGGACAGCAATCAAGAGACCCAGTACTTC. Residues: CASRPRDSNQETQYF.

There are many counts of this clonotype. The chain combines TRBV6-5 with TRBJ2-7; 7 positions match TRBD2. The CDR3 length is 16 residues. J gave up 4 bases and V 5 bases, and 14 bases lay outside the gene matches. Germline V gives CDR1 MNHEY, CDR2 SVGAGI. The CDR3 reads CASSLRLGGRIYEQYF. The CDR3 DNA is TGTGCCAGCAGTCTGCGACTAGGCGGGAGAATATACGAGCAGTACTTC.

This chain uses TRBV3-1 with TRBJ2-2, with a tentative D call TRBD1 (6 bases). CDR1 is LGHDT and CDR2 is YNNKEL in the germline V gene (reference sequence). V lost 0 bases and J lost 16, with 24 bases in between. The CDR3 has 16 residues. DNA of the CDR3: TGTGCCAGCAGCCAAGAATCCGCGGTGGGGGCCGGGGAACGGTTTTTT. The encoded protein is CASSQESAVGAGERFF.

This clonotype was counted many times. The rearrangement uses TRBV20-1 and TRBJ2-5; 10 positions match TRBD1. In germline, CDR1 is DFQATT, CDR2 SNEGSKA (reference sequence). This CDR3 has 15 amino acids. V dropped 4 bases and J dropped 2; count of bases not matched to a gene: 7. The chain's CDR3 is CSAIRDRGTQETQYF. In DNA form, the CDR3 reads TGCAGTGCTATAAGGGACAGGGGAACTCAAGAGACCCAGTACTTC.